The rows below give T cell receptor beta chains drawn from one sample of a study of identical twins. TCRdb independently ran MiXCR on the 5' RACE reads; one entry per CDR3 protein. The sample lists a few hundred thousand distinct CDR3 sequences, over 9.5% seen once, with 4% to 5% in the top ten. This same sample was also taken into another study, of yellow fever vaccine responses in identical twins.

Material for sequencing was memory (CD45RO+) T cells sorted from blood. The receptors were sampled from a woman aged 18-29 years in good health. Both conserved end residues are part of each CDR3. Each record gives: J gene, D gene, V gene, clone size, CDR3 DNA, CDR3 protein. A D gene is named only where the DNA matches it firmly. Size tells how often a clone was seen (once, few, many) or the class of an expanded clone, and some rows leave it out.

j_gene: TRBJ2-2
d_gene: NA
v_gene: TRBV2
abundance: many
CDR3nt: TGTGCCAGCAGTGAAGCGGAGGGCGGGGAGCTGTTTTTT
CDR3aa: CASSEAEGGELFF

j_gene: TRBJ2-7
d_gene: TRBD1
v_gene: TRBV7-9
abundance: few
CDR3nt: TGTGCCAGCAGCTTAGCACAGGGGGCTCACTACGAGCAGTACTTC
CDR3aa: CASSLAQGAHYEQYF

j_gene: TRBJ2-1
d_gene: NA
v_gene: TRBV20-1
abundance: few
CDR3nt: TGCAGTGCTAGATTAGCCGCGCTTTACTACAATGAGCAGTTCTTC
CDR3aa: CSARLAALYYNEQFF

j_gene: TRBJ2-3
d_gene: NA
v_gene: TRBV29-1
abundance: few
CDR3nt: TGCAGCGTTGGGGGAGGCGGGCTGGGAGATACGCAGTATTTT
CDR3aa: CSVGGGGLGDTQYF

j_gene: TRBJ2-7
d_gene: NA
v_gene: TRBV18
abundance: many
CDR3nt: TGTGCCAGCTCACCGAGGGACTACGAGCAGTACTTC
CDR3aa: CASSPRDYEQYF

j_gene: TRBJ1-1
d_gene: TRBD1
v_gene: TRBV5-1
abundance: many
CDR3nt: TGCGCCAGCAGCAAAGGGACAGGGGGGACTGAAGCTTTCTTT
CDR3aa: CASSKGTGGTEAFF

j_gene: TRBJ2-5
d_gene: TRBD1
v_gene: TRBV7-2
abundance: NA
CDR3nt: TGTGCCAGCAGCTCCAGGACAGGGGGGGAGACCCAGTACTTC
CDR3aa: CASSSRTGGETQYF

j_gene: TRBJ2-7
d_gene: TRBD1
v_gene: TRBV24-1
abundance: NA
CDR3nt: TGTGCCACCAGTGACGCGACAGGGGCACTCTACGAGCAGTACTTC
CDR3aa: CATSDATGALYEQYF

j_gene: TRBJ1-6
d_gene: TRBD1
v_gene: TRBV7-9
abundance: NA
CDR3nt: TGTGCCAGCAGCTTACAGGGGGGGGTGTCACCCCTCCACTTT
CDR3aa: CASSLQGGVSPLHF

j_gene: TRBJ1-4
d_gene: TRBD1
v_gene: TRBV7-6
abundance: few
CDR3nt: TGTGCCAGCAGCTTAGACAGGGGGAGTAAAAATGAAAAACTGTTTTTT
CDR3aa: CASSLDRGSKNEKLFF

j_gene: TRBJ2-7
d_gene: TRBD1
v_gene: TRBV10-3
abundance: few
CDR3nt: TGTGCCATGGCGATGGGTGAGGGGGCGGACGAGCAGTACTTC
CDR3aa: CAMAMGEGADEQYF

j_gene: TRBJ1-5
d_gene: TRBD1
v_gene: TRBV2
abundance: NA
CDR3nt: TGTGCCAGCCATACAGGGGGCCGGGATCAGCCCCAGCATTTT
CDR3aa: CASHTGGRDQPQHF

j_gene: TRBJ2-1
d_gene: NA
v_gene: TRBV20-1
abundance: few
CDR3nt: TGCAGTGCTGACTCAACAGGGACGAATGAGCAGTTCTTC
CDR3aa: CSADSTGTNEQFF

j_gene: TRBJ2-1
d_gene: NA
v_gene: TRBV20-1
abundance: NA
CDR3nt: TGCAGTGCTAGAGATCTCGGGCTCCAGTTCTTC
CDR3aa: CSARDLGLQFF

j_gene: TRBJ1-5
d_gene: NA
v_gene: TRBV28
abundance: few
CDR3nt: TGTGCCAGCATCGGGGCAGGTTATCAGCCCCAGCATTTT
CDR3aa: CASIGAGYQPQHF

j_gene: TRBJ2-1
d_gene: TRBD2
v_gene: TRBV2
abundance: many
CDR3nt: TGTGCCAGCAGTGAAGGGGCTCGGACTAGCAAGTTCTTC
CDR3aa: CASSEGARTSKFF

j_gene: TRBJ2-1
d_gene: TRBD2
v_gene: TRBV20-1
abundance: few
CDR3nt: TGCAGTGCTAGATTCGCGGGACTAGCGGTTATATTCTTC
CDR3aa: CSARFAGLAVIFF

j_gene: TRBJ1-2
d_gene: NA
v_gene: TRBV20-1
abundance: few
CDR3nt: TGCAGTGCCTATGGGGCCATACAGTCCTTTCGAGGCTACACCTTC
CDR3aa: CSAYGAIQSFRGYTF

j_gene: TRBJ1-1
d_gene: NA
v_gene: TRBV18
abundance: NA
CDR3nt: TGTGCCAGCTCACCCAAGGGTAGGGTTGAAGCTTTCTTT
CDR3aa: CASSPKGRVEAFF

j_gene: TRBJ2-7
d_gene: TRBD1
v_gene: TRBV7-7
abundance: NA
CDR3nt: TGTGCTAGCAGCTCAACGGACAGGTCCCACGAGCAGTACTTC
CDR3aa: CASSSTDRSHEQYF

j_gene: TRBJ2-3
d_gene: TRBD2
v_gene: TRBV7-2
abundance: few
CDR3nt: TGTGCCAGCAGCTTAGATACTAGCGGAAATACGCAGTATTTT
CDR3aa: CASSLDTSGNTQYF

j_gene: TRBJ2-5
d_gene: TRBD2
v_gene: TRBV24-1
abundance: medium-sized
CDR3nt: TGTGCCACCAGTGAGTCCTCCCGGGGGGTCCAAGAGACCCAGTACTTC
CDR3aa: CATSESSRGVQETQYF

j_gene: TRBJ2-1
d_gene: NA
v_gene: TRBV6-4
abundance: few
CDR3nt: TGTGCCTGCCTGTGCTTTAATGAGCAGTTCTTC
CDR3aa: CACLCFNEQFF

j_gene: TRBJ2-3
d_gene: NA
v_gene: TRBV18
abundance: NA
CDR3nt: TGTGCCAGCTCACCACGTGGAAAGGGGTACACAGATACGCAGTATTTT
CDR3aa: CASSPRGKGYTDTQYF

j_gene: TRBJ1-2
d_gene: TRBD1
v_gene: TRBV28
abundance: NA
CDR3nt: TGTGCCAGCAGCCCAGACAGGGGCGACTATGGCTACACCTTC
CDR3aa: CASSPDRGDYGYTF

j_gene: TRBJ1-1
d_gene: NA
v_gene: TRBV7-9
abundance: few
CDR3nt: TGTGCCAGCAGCCCAGGACAGCTAAACACTGAAGCTTTCTTT
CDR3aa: CASSPGQLNTEAFF

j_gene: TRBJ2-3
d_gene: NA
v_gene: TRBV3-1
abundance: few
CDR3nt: TGTGCCAGCAGCCAATGGCGGGGAAAAACAGATACGCAGTATTTT
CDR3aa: CASSQWRGKTDTQYF

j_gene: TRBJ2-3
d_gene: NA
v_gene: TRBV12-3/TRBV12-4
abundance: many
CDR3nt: TGTGCCAGCACCCCCTCCCTTACGCAGTATTTT
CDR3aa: CASTPSLTQYF

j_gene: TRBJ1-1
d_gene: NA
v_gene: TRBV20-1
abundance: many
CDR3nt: TGCAGTGCTAGAGATCCCCTTCATCGGGGGGGGGAGATGAACACTGAAGCTTTCTTT
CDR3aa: CSARDPLHRGGEMNTEAFF

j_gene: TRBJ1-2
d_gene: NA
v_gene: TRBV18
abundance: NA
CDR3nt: TGTGCCAGCTCACCGGGAGGAGGGGGAAGTAACTATGGCTACACCTTC
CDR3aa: CASSPGGGGSNYGYTF

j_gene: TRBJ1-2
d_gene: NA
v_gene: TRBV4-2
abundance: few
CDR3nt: TGTGCCAGCAGCCAAGAGAGCTATGGCTACACCTTC
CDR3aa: CASSQESYGYTF

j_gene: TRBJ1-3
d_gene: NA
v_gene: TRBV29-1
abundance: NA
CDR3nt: TGCAGCGTCGATGACAACTCTGGAAACACCATATATTTT
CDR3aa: CSVDDNSGNTIYF

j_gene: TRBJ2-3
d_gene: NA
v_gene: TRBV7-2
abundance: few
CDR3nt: TGTGCCAGCTGCCCTAGCACAGATACGCAGTATTTT
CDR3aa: CASCPSTDTQYF

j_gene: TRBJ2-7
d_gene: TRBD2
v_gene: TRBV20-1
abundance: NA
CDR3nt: TGCAGTGCTCCCAGCGGGGATAGAAAGTACTTC
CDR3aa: CSAPSGDRKYF

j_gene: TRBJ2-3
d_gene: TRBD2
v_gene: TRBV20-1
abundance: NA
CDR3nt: TGCAGTGCTAGGCCTTGGACTAGCGGGGATGCAGATACGCAGTATTTT
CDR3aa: CSARPWTSGDADTQYF